This T cell receptor beta chain was captured by sequencing in a study of blood T cell repertoires in COVID-19. TCRdb keeps only in-frame clones here, not all; method: immunoSEQ multiplex PCR. The sample yields around 130,000 clones, 88% seen once. Trimming removed 7 bases from V and 8 bases from J, with 14 bases in between. The CDR3 consists of 12 residues. Germline V gives CDR1 LNHDA, CDR2 SQIVND (reference sequence). Sequenced material: peripheral blood. The V gene is TRBV19, the J gene TRBJ1-1; no clear D gene. The clonotype was recovered from a man between 70 and 80 years old with active COVID-19. CDR3 in amino acids: CASKTRGGEAFF. Here the CDR3 DNA reads TGTGCCAGTAAGACACGGGGTGGAGAAGCTTTCTTT.